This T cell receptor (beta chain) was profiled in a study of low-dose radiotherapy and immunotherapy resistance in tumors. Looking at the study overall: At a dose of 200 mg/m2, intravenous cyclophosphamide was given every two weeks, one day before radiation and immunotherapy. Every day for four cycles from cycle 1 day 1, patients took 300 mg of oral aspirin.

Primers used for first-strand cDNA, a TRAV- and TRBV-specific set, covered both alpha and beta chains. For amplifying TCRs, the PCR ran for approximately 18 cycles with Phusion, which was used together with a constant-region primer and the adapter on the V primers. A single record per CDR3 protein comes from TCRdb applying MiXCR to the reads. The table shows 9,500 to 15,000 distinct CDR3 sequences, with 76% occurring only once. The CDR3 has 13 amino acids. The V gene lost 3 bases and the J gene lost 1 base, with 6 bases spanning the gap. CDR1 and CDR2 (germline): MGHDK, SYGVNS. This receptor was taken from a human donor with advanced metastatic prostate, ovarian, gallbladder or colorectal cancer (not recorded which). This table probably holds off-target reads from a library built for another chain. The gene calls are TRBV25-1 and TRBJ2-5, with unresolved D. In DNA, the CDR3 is TGTGCCAGCAGTGAGACCCCCCAAGAGACCCAGTACTTC. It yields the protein CASSETPQETQYF.